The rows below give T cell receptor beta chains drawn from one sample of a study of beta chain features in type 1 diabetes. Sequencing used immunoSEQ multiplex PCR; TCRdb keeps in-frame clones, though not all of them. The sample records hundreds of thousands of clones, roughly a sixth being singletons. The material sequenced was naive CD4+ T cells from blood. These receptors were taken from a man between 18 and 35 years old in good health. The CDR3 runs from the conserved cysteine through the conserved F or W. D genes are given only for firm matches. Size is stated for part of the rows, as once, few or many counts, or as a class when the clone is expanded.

TGTGCCAGCAGCCCCGGGACTAGGGAGCTGTTTTTT | CASSPGTRELFF | TRBJ2-2 | few | TRBD2 | TRBV7-3 | 12
TGTGCCAGCAGCAAACAGGGTCCCCGCCAAGAGACCCAGTACTTC | CASSKQGPRQETQYF | TRBJ2-5 | - | - | TRBV7-9 | 15
TGCGCCAGCAGTCAATCAGATCGAGGATGGGATCGAGCTTTCTTT | CASSQSDRGWDRAFF | TRBJ1-1 | few | - | TRBV23-1 | 15
TGTGCCATCGGGGGCGGGCCGAACACCGGGGAGCTGTTTTTT | CAIGGGPNTGELFF | TRBJ2-2 | few | - | TRBV10-3 | 14
TGTGCCAGCAGCCAAGGGATAGGGGGGAAGGAGACCCAGTACTTC | CASSQGIGGKETQYF | TRBJ2-5 | few | - | TRBV4-2 | 15
TGTGCCAGCTCACCAGACGGTTATGGCTACACCTTC | CASSPDGYGYTF | TRBJ1-2 | few | - | TRBV18 | 12
TGTGCCAGCAGCTTATTCCCCAACCCGGGACAGCAGAAAGAGTCCCAGTACTTC | CASSLFPNPGQQKESQYF | TRBJ2-5 | few | TRBD1 | TRBV7-9 | 18
TGCGCCAGCAGCTTGATGGCAGGGGTTGGCACCGGGGAGCTGTTTTTT | CASSLMAGVGTGELFF | TRBJ2-2 | - | - | TRBV5-1 | 16
TGTGCCAGCAGTTTCGACCCAGGGACTGGAAACACCATATATTTT | CASSFDPGTGNTIYF | TRBJ1-3 | few | - | TRBV28 | 15
TGTGCCAGCACCCCCGGGGGGTTAGGCGGCACTGAAGCTTTCTTT | CASTPGGLGGTEAFF | TRBJ1-1 | - | - | TRBV7-2 | 15
TGCGCCAGCAGCTCAACTAGCACAGATACGCAGTATTTT | CASSSTSTDTQYF | TRBJ2-3 | few | - | TRBV5-1 | 13
TGTGCCAGCAGCTTAAAGGGCTCGGGATCCTACGAGCAGTACTTC | CASSLKGSGSYEQYF | TRBJ2-7 | - | - | TRBV7-2 | 15
TGCAGCGTTGGGATGGGCAAATCGAGGGGAACTGAAGCTTTCTTT | CSVGMGKSRGTEAFF | TRBJ1-1 | - | - | TRBV29-1 | 15
TGTGCCAGCGGGACATTAAGCAATGAGCAGTTCTTC | CASGTLSNEQFF | TRBJ2-1 | - | - | TRBV5-6 | 12
TGTGCCAGTAGTAGGGCAGTCTATAGCAATCAGCCCCAGCATTTT | CASSRAVYSNQPQHF | TRBJ1-5 | few | - | TRBV19 | 15
TGTGCCAGTGCCCAAGAGACCCAGTACTTC | CASAQETQYF | TRBJ2-5 | few | - | TRBV28 | 10
TGTGCCAGCATACATTCTGGAAACACCATATATTTT | CASIHSGNTIYF | TRBJ1-3 | few | - | TRBV6-6 | 12
TGTGCCAGCAGCTTGCAGGCCAGGGGGCGGGGTAACACTGAAGCTTTCTTT | CASSLQARGRGNTEAFF | TRBJ1-1 | few | TRBD1 | TRBV7-2 | 17
TGTGCCAGCAGCTTAGCGGCTACACAAGAGACCCAGTACTTC | CASSLAATQETQYF | TRBJ2-5 | few | - | TRBV7-2 | 14
TGTGCCAGCAGTGATAGGGAAGGCAATCAGCCCCAGCATTTT | CASSDREGNQPQHF | TRBJ1-5 | few | - | TRBV6-1 | 14
TGTGCCAGCAGCTTAATGAGGGGACAAGAGACCCAGTACTTC | CASSLMRGQETQYF | TRBJ2-5 | few | - | TRBV7-2 | 14
TGTGCCGCGAGGGCCCTCTTTGATAAGGAAAAACTGTTTTTT | CAARALFDKEKLFF | TRBJ1-4 | - | - | TRBV15 | 14
TGTGCCAGCAGTGAAGGGGCGCAGGGACTACTCACTGAAGCTTTCTTT | CASSEGAQGLLTEAFF | TRBJ1-1 | - | - | TRBV2 | 16
TGTGCCAGCACCCCTACTGGGAGGTACTTC | CASTPTGRYF | TRBJ2-7 | - | - | TRBV9 | 10
TGCAGTGGAAAACAGGGCTACGAGCAGTACTTC | CSGKQGYEQYF | TRBJ2-7 | - | - | TRBV20-1 | 11
TGTGCCAGCAGCGTAGCGGGACTAGAGAGCAATGAGCAGTTCTTC | CASSVAGLESNEQFF | TRBJ2-1 | - | TRBD2 | TRBV9 | 15
TGTGCCACAAAACAGGCCCAACAAGAGACCCAGTACTTC | CATKQAQQETQYF | TRBJ2-5 | few | - | TRBV10-3 | 13
TGCGCCAGCAGCCCCGACAGATACGAGCAGTACTTC | CASSPDRYEQYF | TRBJ2-7 | few | - | TRBV5-1 | 12
TGTGCCAGCAGCCTCGAACGTCGTCTAAGCGAGCAGTACTTC | CASSLERRLSEQYF | TRBJ2-7 | - | - | TRBV11-2 | 14
TGTGCCAGCAGCTTCGGGACAGTAAATCAGCCCCAGCATTTT | CASSFGTVNQPQHF | TRBJ1-5 | few | TRBD1 | TRBV7-2 | 14
TGTGCCAGTAGTATAGATCGGGGGATCCAGTATTTT | CASSIDRGIQYF | TRBJ2-3 | - | - | TRBV19 | 12
TGTGCCAGCAGCTTAACACAGGGAACTAATGAAAAACTGTTTTTT | CASSLTQGTNEKLFF | TRBJ1-4 | few | - | TRBV7-2 | 15
TGTGCCAGCAGTTTATTCCCAGAGTTGTATAGCAATCAGCCCCAGCATTTT | CASSLFPELYSNQPQHF | TRBJ1-5 | - | - | TRBV28 | 17
TGTGCCAGCAGTTACAGGGCGGGGGGAGACACTGAAGCTTTCTTT | CASSYRAGGDTEAFF | TRBJ1-1 | few | - | TRBV6-5 | 15
TGTGCCAGCAAAGGGGCTGGAAACACCATATATTTT | CASKGAGNTIYF | TRBJ1-3 | few | - | TRBV7-8 | 12
TGTGCCAGCAGCAAGGGACAGTCCCAAGAGACCCAGTACTTC | CASSKGQSQETQYF | TRBJ2-5 | few | TRBD1 | TRBV25-1 | 14
TGTGCCAGCAGCCCCCCGGGACTAGCGTATGCCGAGTACTTC | CASSPPGLAYAEYF | TRBJ2-7 | - | TRBD2 | TRBV2 | 14
TGCAGTGCTAGAGTCTACGAGCAGTACTTC | CSARVYEQYF | TRBJ2-7 | - | - | TRBV20-1 | 10